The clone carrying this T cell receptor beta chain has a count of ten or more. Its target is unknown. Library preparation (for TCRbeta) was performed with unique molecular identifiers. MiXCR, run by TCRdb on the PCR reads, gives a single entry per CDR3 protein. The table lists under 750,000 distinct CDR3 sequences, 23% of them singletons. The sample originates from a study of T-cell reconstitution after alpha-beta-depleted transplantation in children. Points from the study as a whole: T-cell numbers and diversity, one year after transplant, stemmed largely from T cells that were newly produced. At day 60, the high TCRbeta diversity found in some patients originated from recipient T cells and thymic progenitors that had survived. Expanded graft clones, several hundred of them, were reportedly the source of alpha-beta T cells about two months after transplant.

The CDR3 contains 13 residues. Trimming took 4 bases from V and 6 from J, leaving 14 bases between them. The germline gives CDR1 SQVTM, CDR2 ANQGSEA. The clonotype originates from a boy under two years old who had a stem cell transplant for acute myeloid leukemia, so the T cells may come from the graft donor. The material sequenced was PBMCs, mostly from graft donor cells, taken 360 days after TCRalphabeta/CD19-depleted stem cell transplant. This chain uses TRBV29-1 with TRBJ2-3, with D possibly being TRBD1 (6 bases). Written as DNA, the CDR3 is TGCAGCGTTGTATGGGGGCCACCGGATACGCAGTATTTT. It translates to CSVVWGPPDTQYF.